This T cell receptor beta chain was captured by sequencing in a study of lymphopenia after photon versus proton radiotherapy. Concerning this clone: As yet, its antigen is unknown.

The repertoire was sequenced with immunoSEQ multiplex PCR; TCRdb's copy has only in-frame clones and lacks some. This sample has around 63,000 clones, with around 85% found just once. This CDR3 contains 17 residues. Germline CDR1 LNHDA, CDR2 SQIVND (reference sequence). The V end was cut by 2 bases, the J end by 3 bases, with 16 bases between. Study findings and constraints: After the lymphocyte nadir, photon-treated repertoires showed oligoclonal expansion, especially of CD8+ Temra cells. Relative stability marked proton patients; photon patients lost diversity and naive cells.

The sequence was collected from a middle-aged man with gastric cancer. The chain employs TRBV19 and TRBJ1-4; D remains ambiguous. Sequenced material: peripheral blood, taken from a patient treated with photon-based radiotherapy. This CDR3 reads CASSIWAPRSANEKLFF. CDR3 coding DNA: TGTGCCAGTAGTATATGGGCTCCCCGGTCCGCTAATGAAAAACTGTTTTTT.